The 8 T cell receptor beta chains given below trace back to one sample, sequenced in a study of shared T cell receptors in the human thymus. Generated by immunoSEQ multiplex PCR, the TCRdb table keeps only in-frame clones and is missing some. The sample lists over 450,000 clones, more than 75% occurring once. In addition, the sample was reused for a study of human thymus T cells.

Sequencing used thymocytes. The receptors originated from a boy younger than two with a congenital heart defect.

The V and J genes are TRBV6-5 and TRBJ2-3; no clear D gene. The CDR3 is 14 amino acids. Trimming removed 6 bases from V and 3 bases from J, with 13 bases in between. Germline V CDR1 and CDR2: MNHEY, SVGAGI. CDR3 coding DNA: TGTGCCAGCAGCCCTACGGTTCGGACAGATACGCAGTATTTT. It codes for CASSPTVRTDTQYF.

Of note for this clone: Other DNA sequences in this specimen translate into the identical CDR3. V is TRBV6-5 and J is TRBJ2-6; 7 bases fit TRBD2. J was trimmed by 2 bases and V by 6 bases; bases with no gene match: 4. The CDR3 sequence is 15 residues long. CDR1 is MNHEY and CDR2 is SVGAGI in the germline V gene. The DNA for the CDR3 is TGTGCCAGCAGCCGCCGGGGGGCTGGGGCCAACGTCCTGACTTTC. This gives the protein CASSRRGAGANVLTF.

The J gene is TRBJ2-5, the V gene TRBV7-2; 8 nucleotides agree with TRBD2. The CDR3 covers 16 residues. The germline gives CDR1 SGHTA, CDR2 FQGNSA. V lost 2 bases and J lost 5; bases outside the gene matches: 10. The CDR3 sequence is CASSLSGRAWRETQYF. CDR3 coding DNA: TGTGCCAGCAGCTTATCCGGGAGGGCCTGGAGGGAGACCCAGTACTTC.

This sequence joins TRBV2 and TRBJ2-2, with D maybe TRBD1 (6 bases). V lost 3 bases, J lost 0 bases, and 14 bases lay in between. Germline V gene data show CDR1 as SNHLY and CDR2 as FYNNEI. The CDR3 runs to 17 residues. The CDR3 is CASSDLYRDPNTGELFF. In DNA, the CDR3 is TGTGCCAGCAGTGACCTTTACAGGGATCCGAACACCGGGGAGCTGTTTTTT.

V is TRBV4-1 and J is TRBJ2-3, with D tentatively TRBD2 (6 bases). Trimming stripped 4 bases from V and 1 base from J, with 24 bases between. There are 19 residues in the CDR3. The germline V gene has CDR1 MGHRA and CDR2 YSYEKL. The CDR3 sequence is CASSPQAKFSGRGTDTQYF. The CDR3, as DNA: TGCGCCAGCAGCCCGCAAGCAAAGTTTAGCGGAAGGGGCACAGATACGCAGTATTTT.

The rearrangement uses TRBV6-5 and TRBJ1-1; perhaps TRBD1 as D (5 bases). There are 13 residues in the CDR3. The V gene's germline CDR1 is MNHEY and CDR2 SVGAGI. V was cut by 2 bases and J by 5 bases, with 9 bases left in between. The CDR3 loop reads CASSYGGGTEAFF. The CDR3, as DNA: TGTGCCAGCAGTTACGGGGGGGGGACTGAAGCTTTCTTT.

CDR3 loop: CASSTAGLALTAQETQYF. CDR3 DNA sequence: TGTGCCAGTAGTACCGCGGGACTAGCGCTGACGGCCCAAGAGACCCAGTACTTC. V and J are TRBV19 and TRBJ2-5; 10 nucleotides agree with TRBD2. Germline V gene sequence: CDR1 LNHDA, CDR2 SQIVND (reference sequence). V was pared by 4 bases and J by 1 base, with 12 bases of the junction left unmatched. The CDR3 is made up of 18 amino acids. The full variable domain, with the rest looked up from reference TRBV19 and TRBJ2-5, is DGGITQSPKYLFRKEGQNVTLSCEQNLNHDAMYWYRQDPGQGLRLIYYSQIVNDFQKGDIAEGYSVSREKKESFPLTVTSAQKNPTAFYLCASSTAGLALTAQETQYFGPGTRLLVL.

The V call is TRBV29-1, the J call TRBJ2-3; maybe TRBD2 (5 bases). With 5 bases removed from V and 6 bases from J, the gap between germline ends came to 15 bases. The CDR3 consists of 13 residues. Germline CDR1 reads SQVTM; CDR2 reads ANQGSEA. CDR3 DNA: TGCAGCGTTAGTCGGGGTCTAACCGATACGCAGTATTTT. Translating it yields CSVSRGLTDTQYF.